One and the same sample provided the 32 T cell receptor beta chains below, sequenced in a study of cytomegalovirus exposure and HLA in healthy donors. This table comes from immunoSEQ multiplex PCR, and its TCRdb copy is limited to in-frame clones, with some not included. Of fewer than 150,000 clones listed, around 90% are singletons. The sequenced sample was PBMCs. These receptors all stem from a woman aged 18-35 years in good health and CMV-seropositive.

This chain links TRBV7-2 with TRBJ1-2; D is unresolved. Germline V CDR1 and CDR2: SGHTA, FQGNSA. This CDR3 spans 13 amino acids. V lost 5 bases, J lost 7 bases, and 14 bases lay in between. The CDR3 sequence is CASSPSALGGYTF. DNA for the CDR3: TGTGCCAGCAGCCCCAGTGCTCTTGGTGGCTACACCTTC.

The chain is built from TRBV11-2 and TRBJ1-4; no reliable D call. This CDR3 comprises 15 residues. The V gene lost 4 bases and the J gene lost 8 bases, with 17 bases spanning the gap. In germline, CDR1 is SGHAT, CDR2 FQNNGV. CDR3 in DNA: TGTGCCAGCAGCTCAAGTGTCGGGAACGGAGAAAAACTGTTTTTT. As protein: CASSSSVGNGEKLFF.

The gene calls are TRBV9 and TRBJ2-1; 14 bases match TRBD2. With 0 bases clipped from V and 2 bases from J, the junction kept 4 bases outside the gene matches. Germline values: CDR1 SGDLS, CDR2 YYNGEE. The CDR3 totals 18 residues. In DNA, the CDR3 is TGTGCCAGCAGCGTAGGGACTAGCGGGAGGAGGACCTACAATGAGCAGTTCTTC. Its protein is CASSVGTSGRRTYNEQFF.

The rearrangement uses TRBV18 and TRBJ1-1; 9 nucleotides agree with TRBD1. Unmatched junction bases numbered 3, after V lost 3 bases and J lost 1 base. The CDR3 extends over 15 amino acids. Looked up from germline, CDR1 is KGHSH and CDR2 is LQKENI. CDR3 nucleotides: TGTGCCAGCTCACCTGGGACAGGGAGGAACACTGAAGCTTTCTTT. This translates into CASSPGTGRNTEAFF.

V is TRBV5-1 and J is TRBJ1-2, with unresolved D. CDR1 SGHRS and CDR2 YFSETQ come from the germline V gene. There are 17 residues in the CDR3. V lost 4 bases to trimming and J lost 4 bases, with 23 bases between them. CDR3 residues: CASSPREFGRVGYGYTF. The CDR3 nucleotides are TGCGCCAGCAGCCCAAGGGAATTCGGGCGGGTCGGCTATGGCTACACCTTC.

The V call is TRBV27, the J call TRBJ1-6; a possible D gene is TRBD1 (5 bases). The CDR3 runs 17 residues. Germline V lookup: CDR1 MNHEY, CDR2 SMNVEV (reference sequence). V was pared by 5 bases and J by 11 bases, with 25 bases between. This CDR3 reads CASSPDGRSPQGAPLHF. In DNA, the CDR3 is TGTGCCAGCAGTCCCGACGGGAGGTCGCCCCAAGGGGCACCCCTCCACTTT.

Here the CDR3 DNA reads TGTGCCTGGAGTACAGGTTACGGGTCCACAGGGGCAGATACGCAGTATTTT. Its protein product is CAWSTGYGSTGADTQYF. The chain has TRBV30 and TRBJ2-3; 7 positions match TRBD1. With V trimmed by 2 bases and J by 4 bases, 15 bases remained unmatched. Germline assignment: CDR1 GTSNPN and CDR2 SVGIG (reference sequence). This CDR3 has 17 amino acids.

The chain has TRBV13 and TRBJ2-7; tentative D call: TRBD2 (7 bases). The CDR3 extends over 13 amino acids. With 2 bases removed from V and 6 bases from J, the gap between germline ends came to 11 bases. Germline V gives CDR1 PRHDT, CDR2 FYEKMQ (reference sequence). In nucleotides, the CDR3 is TGTGCCAGCAGCTTATACAGGGAGGGCGAGCAGTACTTC. This translates into CASSLYREGEQYF. The complete variable domain, with remaining parts taken from reference TRBV13 and TRBJ2-7, reads AAGVIQSPRHLIKEKRETATLKCYPIPRHDTVYWYQQGPGQDPQFLISFYEKMQSDKGSIPDRFSAQQFSDYHSELNMSSLELGDSALYFCASSLYREGEQYFGPGTRLTVT.

The chain employs TRBV19 and TRBJ1-2; 10 bases are a match to TRBD1. The CDR3 has 14 residues. From germline, CDR1 is LNHDA and CDR2 SQIVND (reference sequence). Trimming took 5 bases from V and 5 from J; bases not matched to a gene: 5. The CDR3 region is CASSFGTGEYGYTF. The CDR3 nucleotides are TGTGCCAGTAGTTTCGGGACAGGGGAGTATGGCTACACCTTC.

This sequence joins TRBV5-6 and TRBJ1-2; no firm D call. The CDR3 sequence is 13 residues long. Germline values: CDR1 SGHDT, CDR2 YYEEEE. V dropped 4 bases and J dropped 8 bases, with 15 bases sitting between them. CDR3 bases: TGTGCCAGCAGCCCCGTCGCGGAGCAGGGCTACACCTTC. Protein: CASSPVAEQGYTF.

This clone occurred a few times. V usage is TRBV7-2 and J usage is TRBJ2-7; TRBD1 aligns across 9 bases. CDR1 and CDR2 (germline): SGHTA, FQGNSA. This CDR3 has 16 residues. V trimming: 4 bases; J trimming: 0 bases; junction bases outside the gene matches: 7. CDR3 protein: CASSSRGQGSSYEQYF. The CDR3 bases are TGTGCCAGCAGCTCGAGAGGACAGGGGAGCTCCTACGAGCAGTACTTC.

This chain connects TRBV4-1 to TRBJ2-3; D gene ambiguous. The V and J ends lost 1 base and 6 bases respectively, with 8 bases between them. In germline, CDR1 is MGHRA, CDR2 YSYEKL. CDR3 size: 13 residues. Written as DNA, the CDR3 is TGCGCCAGCAGCCAAGGGGTGGGCGATACGCAGTATTTT. Encoded protein: CASSQGVGDTQYF.

This clone was seen a handful of times. V is TRBV28 and J is TRBJ1-2, with TRBD1 identical over 8 bases. The V gene's germline CDR1 is MDHEN and CDR2 SYDVKM. CDR3 length: 13 amino acids. J gave up 8 bases and V 6 bases, and 8 bases lay outside the gene matches. DNA of the CDR3: TGTGCCAGCAGGCTGGACAGGGTGGCCGGCTACACCTTC. Translation gives CASRLDRVAGYTF.

This chain joins TRBV5-4 and TRBJ1-5; a possible D gene is TRBD1 (5 bases). CDR3 size: 14 residues. Germline values: CDR1 SGHNT, CDR2 YYREEE (reference sequence). Trimming took off 5 bases at V and 4 bases at J, with 13 bases between the two ends. CDR3 in amino acids: CASSVGGANQPQHF. The CDR3 DNA sequence: TGTGCCAGCAGTGTCGGGGGAGCGAATCAGCCCCAGCATTTT.

This chain connects TRBV18 to TRBJ1-5; weak D call: TRBD1 (6 bases). Trimming pared 4 bases from V and 5 bases from J, leaving 18 bases between. Looked up from germline, CDR1 is KGHSH and CDR2 is LQKENI. This CDR3 is 16 amino acids long. CDR3 sequence: CASSLHPPSGDQPQHF. In DNA form, the CDR3 reads TGTGCCAGCTCACTTCATCCCCCTTCAGGGGATCAGCCCCAGCATTTT.

The CDR3 loop reads CASSAAGDSPLHF. CDR3 DNA sequence: TGTGCCAGCAGTGCCGCGGGCGATTCACCCCTCCACTTT. The chain has TRBV2 and TRBJ1-6; D unresolved. Trimming cost V 4 bases and J 8 bases, with 9 bases left between them. The CDR3 covers 13 residues. Per the germline V gene, CDR1 is SNHLY and CDR2 is FYNNEI.

The V call is TRBV7-9, the J call TRBJ2-3; D is unclear. Per germline, CDR1 SEHNR and CDR2 FQNEAQ (reference sequence). The ends were cut back, 6 bases at V and 1 base at J, with 5 bases in the middle. This CDR3 comprises 12 residues. CDR3 in DNA: TGTGCCAGCAGTCAGGGCACAGATACGCAGTATTTT. Translating gives CASSQGTDTQYF.

The gene calls are TRBV27 and TRBJ2-7; TRBD2 agrees at 10 bases. This CDR3 has 16 residues. Germline lookup yields CDR1 MNHEY and CDR2 SMNVEV (reference sequence). Trimming took 2 bases from V and 0 from J; bases not matched to a gene: 4. For the CDR3, the DNA is TGTGCCAGCAGTTTACTAACTAGCGGGGCCTCCTACGAGCAGTACTTC. It specifies CASSLLTSGASYEQYF.

This clone was picked up one time. The CDR3 here is CASSLAATSRAVSEQFF. For the CDR3, the DNA is TGCGCCAGCAGCTTGGCGGCGACTAGCCGGGCCGTGAGTGAGCAGTTCTTC. This chain links TRBV5-1 with TRBJ2-1; 7 bases fit TRBD2. There are 17 residues in the CDR3. Trimming at V came to 0 bases and at J to 9 bases, leaving 15 bases not matched to a gene. Germline lookup yields CDR1 SGHRS and CDR2 YFSETQ.

This clone has a single count. CDR3 amino acids: CSGVAGFNEQFF. CDR3 DNA: TGCAGCGGGGTGGCGGGATTCAATGAGCAGTTCTTC. The chain joins TRBV29-1 to TRBJ2-1; TRBD2 is a possible D gene (6 bases). Germline CDR1 SQVTM, CDR2 ANQGSEA. The germline V and J ends were trimmed by 7 bases and 6 bases, with 13 bases remaining between them. CDR3 length: 12 amino acids.

J is TRBJ1-2 and V is TRBV7-9, with 9 bases matching TRBD1. CDR3 size: 15 residues. The germline CDR1 and CDR2 sequences are SEHNR and FQNEAQ (reference sequence). The V and J ends lost 5 bases and 5 bases, in that order; junction bases with no gene match: 9. CDR3 in DNA: TGTGCCAGCAGCGTCGGACAGGGGTTGGGGTATGGCTACACCTTC. This codes for CASSVGQGLGYGYTF.

This clone was observed a single time. This chain links TRBV29-1 with TRBJ2-7, with D perhaps matching TRBD1 (6 bases). The germline V gene encodes CDR1 SQVTM and CDR2 ANQGSEA. Trimming shortened V by 4 bases and J by 2 bases, and 12 bases separated the two germline ends. CDR3 length: 13 residues. The CDR3 spells CSVAAGVTYEQYF. The CDR3 DNA sequence: TGCAGCGTTGCTGCAGGGGTGACCTACGAGCAGTACTTC.

The J gene is TRBJ2-1, the V gene TRBV28; the match to TRBD2 covers 9 bases. The J segment lost 7 bases and the V segment lost 7 bases, leaving 14 bases of the junction unmatched. The CDR3 runs to 16 residues. CDR1 MDHEN and CDR2 SYDVKM come from the germline V gene. This CDR3 reads CASTPPGGRAANEQFF. In DNA form, the CDR3 reads TGTGCCAGCACCCCCCCAGGCGGGAGGGCCGCAAATGAGCAGTTCTTC.

This clone was detected a few times. CDR3 DNA: TGTGCCAGCAGCGCGCCTAGCAGAACAGATACGCAGTATTTT. Its translation: CASSAPSRTDTQYF. The rearrangement joins TRBV6-5 to TRBJ2-3; possibly TRBD2 for D (5 bases). The V and J ends lost 6 bases and 3 bases respectively, with 13 bases between them. This CDR3 has 14 residues. From germline, CDR1 is MNHEY and CDR2 SVGAGI.

This chain links TRBV6-5 with TRBJ2-1; 10 bases map to TRBD2. This CDR3 comprises 15 residues. Germline values: CDR1 MNHEY, CDR2 SVGAGI. V dropped 6 bases and J dropped 4; count of bases not matched to a gene: 6. DNA for the CDR3: TGTGCCAGCAGGGCTAGCGGGGGAGAGTACAATGAGCAGTTCTTC. Amino acid sequence: CASRASGGEYNEQFF.

This clone was recorded a few times. The chain has TRBV6-5 and TRBJ1-2; maybe TRBD1 (5 bases). The CDR3 contains 15 residues. With 8 bases removed from V and 2 bases from J, the gap between germline ends came to 18 bases. CDR1 MNHEY and CDR2 SVGAGI come from the germline V gene. CDR3 amino acids: CASVAGPHSNYGYTF. CDR3 coding DNA: TGTGCCAGCGTCGCAGGGCCCCACTCCAACTATGGCTACACCTTC.

This chain connects TRBV5-4 to TRBJ1-1, with a weak D call TRBD1 (6 bases). V shed 2 bases and J shed 3 bases, with 11 bases lying between them. The V gene's germline CDR1 is SGHNT and CDR2 YYREEE (reference sequence). There are 14 residues in the CDR3. The CDR3 DNA follows: TGTGCCAGCAGCTTCCGGGGGGCAGACACTGAAGCTTTCTTT. This gives the protein CASSFRGADTEAFF.

The rearrangement joins TRBV5-1 to TRBJ2-2, with TRBD1 as a possible D gene (5 bases). CDR3 length: 18 amino acids. Looked up from germline, CDR1 is SGHRS and CDR2 is YFSETQ. Trimming took off 2 bases at V and 0 bases at J, with 17 bases between the two ends. DNA for the CDR3: TGCGCCAGCAGCTTAAAATTACAGGTTTTCGCGAACACCGGGGAGCTGTTTTTT. Its translation is CASSLKLQVFANTGELFF.

This sequence joins TRBV19 and TRBJ2-7; D is perhaps TRBD1 (6 bases). The CDR3 is made up of 14 amino acids. V lost 1 base, J lost 3 bases, and 10 bases lay in between. The germline gives CDR1 LNHDA, CDR2 SQIVND (reference sequence). CDR3 sequence reads: CASSIGGGIYEQYF. As DNA, the CDR3 is TGTGCCAGTAGTATAGGTGGGGGCATCTACGAGCAGTACTTC.

The chain links TRBV28 to TRBJ2-5; TRBD2 matches at 10 bases. This CDR3 has 16 residues. CDR1 is MDHEN and CDR2 is SYDVKM in the germline V gene. The V gene end was trimmed by 8 bases and the J gene end by 5 bases; junction bases not matched to a gene: 14. The CDR3 DNA reads as TGTGCCAGCTGTAGAGTTGCCGGGACTAGCGCCGAGACCCAGTACTTC. This translates into CASCRVAGTSAETQYF.

The CDR3 DNA reads TGCAGCGGGACCTCAGGGGGTAGGGGCTACACCTTC. It translates to CSGTSGGRGYTF. The rearrangement links TRBV29-1 to TRBJ1-2; TRBD1 aligns across 7 bases. The trim removed 7 bases at V and 8 bases at J, leaving 10 bases unmatched. In germline, CDR1 is SQVTM, CDR2 ANQGSEA. The CDR3 covers 12 residues.

The rearrangement links TRBV7-2 to TRBJ1-6, with no clear D. Germline CDR1 SGHTA, CDR2 FQGNSA. The CDR3 length is 12 residues. V was trimmed by 4 bases and J by 8 bases, leaving 6 bases between them. CDR3 coding DNA: TGTGCCAGCAGCTCCAGTGATTCACCCCTCCACTTT. Protein: CASSSSDSPLHF. Full variable domain (remainder filled in from reference TRBV7-2 and TRBJ1-6): GAGVSQSPSNKVTEKGKDVELRCDPISGHTALYWYRQSLGQGLEFLIYFQGNSAPDKSGLPSDRFSAERTGGSVSTLTIQRTQQEDSAVYLCASSSSDSPLHFGNGTRLTVT.